The table lists the clone carrying this TCR beta chain with a few counts. The time point: pretreatment peripheral blood. Pretreatment and on-treatment samples were taken, numbering 1 to 8 per patient. Assay: immunoSEQ multiplex PCR; the TCRdb copy retains only in-frame clones and omits some. The profile covers approximately 72,000 clones, with approximately 83% appearing a single time and around 14% taken by the ten largest. This specimen belongs to a study of PD-L1 blockade in urothelial cancer. Study context: Patients commenced intravenous atezolizumab, 1,200 mg every 3 weeks, in about 2014. Bladder-origin urothelial cancer in males described about 90% of the 29 patients.

The sequencing here drew on PBMCs, taken around atezolizumab (anti-PD-L1) treatment. This receptor was obtained from a man in his 60s with urothelial cancer.

The CDR3 coding sequence is TGTGCCAGCAGTGAAGTATCTACAACTAATGAAAAACTGTTTTTT. Protein product: CASSEVSTTNEKLFF. This chain connects TRBV6-1 to TRBJ1-4; D gene uncertain. V shed 1 base and J shed 0 bases, with 6 bases lying between them. The CDR3 length is 15 residues. Germline V CDR1 and CDR2: MNHNS, SASEGT.